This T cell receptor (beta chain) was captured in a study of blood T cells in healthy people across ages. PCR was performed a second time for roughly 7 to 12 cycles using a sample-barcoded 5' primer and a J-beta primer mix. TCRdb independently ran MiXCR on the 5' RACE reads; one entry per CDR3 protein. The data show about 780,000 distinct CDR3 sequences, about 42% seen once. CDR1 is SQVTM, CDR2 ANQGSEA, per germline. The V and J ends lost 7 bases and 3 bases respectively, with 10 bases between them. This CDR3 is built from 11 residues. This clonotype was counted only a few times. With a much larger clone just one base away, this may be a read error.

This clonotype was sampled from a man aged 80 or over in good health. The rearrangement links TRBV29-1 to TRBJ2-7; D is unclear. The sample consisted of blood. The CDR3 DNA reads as TGCAGCGGTGAGGCCAGCTACGAGCAGTACTTC. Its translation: CSGEASYEQYF.